The rows below give T cell receptor beta chains drawn from one sample of a study of T cells after posttransplantation cyclophosphamide. Data came from immunoSEQ multiplex PCR; TCRdb stores just in-frame clones and leaves some out. This sample carries around 39,000 clones, none of them present only once. The specimen was PBMCs. Source of these receptors: a girl between 10 and 17 years old in good health, CMV-negative, and a related stem cell transplant donor. The CDR3 runs from the conserved cysteine through the conserved F or W. A D gene is named only where the DNA matches it firmly. Clone size appears in some rows only: once, few, many, or a class for an expanded clone.

length,size,J,D,V,CDR3,DNA
15,few,TRBJ1-2,NA,TRBV5-1,CASSPATLASYGYTF,TGCGCCAGCAGCCCGGCTACGTTAGCTAGCTATGGCTACACCTTC
14,NA,TRBJ1-3,NA,TRBV30,CAWNWASGVNTIYF,TGTGCCTGGAACTGGGCAAGCGGGGTCAACACCATATATTTT
14,many,TRBJ1-2,NA,TRBV14,CASSRQRGDYGYTF,TGTGCCAGCAGCCGGCAGCGGGGCGACTATGGCTACACCTTC
14,NA,TRBJ2-7,NA,TRBV7-2,CASSWTGREGEQYF,TGTGCCAGCAGCTGGACAGGGCGGGAGGGCGAGCAGTACTTC
19,NA,TRBJ2-3,TRBD1,TRBV19,CASSIEGDRGQLSTDTQYF,TGTGCCAGTAGTATAGAAGGGGACAGGGGGCAATTAAGCACAGATACGCAGTATTTT
13,many,TRBJ1-2,NA,TRBV7-8,CASSLEGEYGYTF,TGTGCCAGCAGCTTAGAGGGAGAGTATGGCTACACCTTC
12,many,TRBJ1-2,NA,TRBV5-1,CASSSDRSGYTF,TGCGCCAGCAGCTCTGACAGGAGCGGCTACACCTTC
13,many,TRBJ1-4,NA,TRBV10-3,CAISWTVNEKLFF,TGTGCCATCAGCTGGACAGTTAATGAAAAACTGTTTTTT
17,NA,TRBJ2-7,NA,TRBV27,CASSSLTGGQGSYEQYF,TGTGCCAGCAGTTCACTAACGGGTGGGCAGGGGTCCTACGAGCAGTACTTC
15,many,TRBJ2-7,TRBD1,TRBV7-4,CASSPGTGPIYEQYF,TGTGCCAGCAGCCCCGGGACAGGGCCCATTTACGAGCAGTACTTC
15,few,TRBJ1-5,NA,TRBV4-1,CASSQDAREAQPQHF,TGCGCCAGCAGCCAAGATGCGCGGGAGGCTCAGCCCCAGCATTTT
15,NA,TRBJ1-1,TRBD1,TRBV4-1,CASSQAPTGITEAFF,TGCGCCAGCAGCCAAGCCCCGACAGGGATTACTGAAGCTTTCTTT
14,few,TRBJ2-3,TRBD2,TRBV9,CASSSSGYTDTQYF,TGTGCCAGCAGCTCTAGCGGATACACAGATACGCAGTATTTT
15,few,TRBJ2-1,TRBD2,TRBV7-3,CASGGGSGRGNEQFF,TGTGCCAGCGGAGGGGGTAGCGGGAGGGGCAATGAGCAGTTCTTC
14,many,TRBJ2-1,NA,TRBV11-3,CASSSARGASEQFF,TGTGCCAGCAGCTCCGCACGGGGGGCGAGTGAGCAGTTCTTC
16,many,TRBJ2-1,TRBD2,TRBV13,CASSKSGGVPYNEQFF,TGTGCCAGCAGCAAGAGCGGGGGGGTCCCATACAATGAGCAGTTCTTC
15,NA,TRBJ2-7,TRBD2,TRBV2,CASDVSGNVGSEQYF,TGTGCCAGCGACGTTAGCGGGAACGTTGGAAGCGAGCAGTACTTC
16,many,TRBJ2-6,TRBD1,TRBV18,CASSPMQGAGANVLTF,TGTGCCAGCTCACCAATGCAGGGGGCCGGGGCCAACGTCCTGACTTTC
14,NA,TRBJ1-6,TRBD1,TRBV14,CASSQEVRGSPLHF,TGTGCCAGCAGCCAAGAAGTCAGGGGGTCACCCCTCCACTTT
15,many,TRBJ2-7,TRBD1,TRBV15,CATRPTGQGSYEQYF,TGTGCCACCAGACCAACGGGACAGGGGTCCTACGAGCAGTACTTC
16,NA,TRBJ2-3,TRBD2,TRBV7-9,CASSSLAGALTDTQYF,TGTGCCAGCAGCTCATTAGCGGGGGCCCTCACAGATACGCAGTATTTT
14,many,TRBJ2-7,NA,TRBV10-3,CAISGTQNSYEQYF,TGTGCCATCAGTGGAACACAGAACTCCTACGAGCAGTACTTC